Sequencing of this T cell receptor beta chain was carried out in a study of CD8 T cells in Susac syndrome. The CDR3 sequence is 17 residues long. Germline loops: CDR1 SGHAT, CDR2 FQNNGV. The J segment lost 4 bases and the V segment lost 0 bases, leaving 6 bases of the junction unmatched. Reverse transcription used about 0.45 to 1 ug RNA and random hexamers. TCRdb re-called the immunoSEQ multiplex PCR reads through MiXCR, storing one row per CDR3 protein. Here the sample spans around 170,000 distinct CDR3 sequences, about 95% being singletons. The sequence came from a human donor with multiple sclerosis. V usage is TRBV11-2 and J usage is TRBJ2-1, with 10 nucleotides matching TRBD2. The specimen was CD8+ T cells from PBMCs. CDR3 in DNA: TGTGCCAGCAGCTTAGAGTTAGCGGGGGGCCCATACAATGAGCAGTTCTTC. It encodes CASSLELAGGPYNEQFF.